The 23 T cell receptor beta chains in this list originate from one sample, sequenced in a study of a mutant IDH1 vaccine in newly diagnosed glioma. For these receptors, no antigen is known. The time point here: week 11, during vaccination. Topical imiquimod was applied with each vaccine dose, which held 300 ug of mutant IDH1 20-mer peptide. TCRdb keeps only in-frame clones here, not all; method: immunoSEQ multiplex PCR. Altogether about 110,000 clones are present, roughly nine tenths being singletons, with the ten largest covering roughly 0.57%. Source: PBMCs, taken from a glioma patient whose treatment included an IDH1 peptide vaccine. The receptor set was obtained from a woman in her fifties or sixties with glioma.

This chain connects TRBV18 to TRBJ2-1, with 7 positions matching TRBD1. This CDR3 is built from 17 residues. In germline, CDR1 is KGHSH, CDR2 LQKENI. With V trimmed by 6 bases and J by 6 bases, 17 bases remained unmatched. DNA for the CDR3: TGTGCCAGCTCCCGAGGACAGGAGGTGGATAAGGGCAATGAGCAGTTCTTC. Translation: CASSRGQEVDKGNEQFF.

The chain recombines TRBV5-8 with TRBJ1-2; D unclear. Germline CDR1 and CDR2: SGHTS and YDEGEE. V lost 4 bases and J 4 bases, leaving 20 bases between the germline ends. The CDR3 spans 16 residues. The CDR3 reads CASSLAFLREVYGYTF. CDR3 nucleotide sequence: TGTGCCAGCAGCCTAGCATTTTTGCGCGAAGTCTATGGCTACACCTTC. The full variable domain, completed using reference TRBV5-8 and TRBJ1-2, is EAGVTQSPTHLIKTRGQQATLRCSPISGHTSVYWYQQALGLGLQFLLWYDEGEERNRGNFPPRFSGRQFPNYSSELNVNALELEDSALYLCASSLAFLREVYGYTFGSGTRLTVV.

The rearrangement links TRBV5-4 to TRBJ2-5; 7 nucleotides match TRBD2. The CDR3 is made up of 15 amino acids. Germline CDR1 and CDR2: SGHNT and YYREEE (reference sequence). The J segment lost 3 bases and the V segment lost 4 bases, leaving 9 bases of the junction unmatched. CDR3 coding DNA: TGTGCCAGCAGCCCCCCGACTAGCCAAAAAGAGACCCAGTACTTC. It codes for CASSPPTSQKETQYF.

The V and J genes are TRBV7-8 and TRBJ2-5; D unclear. TRBJ2-7 explains the end of the DNA better; the J call may be wrong. The CDR3 loop spans 15 amino acids. Per germline, CDR1 SGHVS and CDR2 FQNEAQ. The CDR3 DNA is TGTGCCAGCAGCTTAGCGGGCGGAACTCCTTACGAGCAGTACTTC. Translating gives CASSLAGGTPYEQYF.

This chain connects TRBV14 to TRBJ2-2, with 7 bases matching TRBD1. The CDR3 runs 14 residues. Trimming at V came to 6 bases and at J to 1 base, leaving 2 bases not matched to a gene. Germline V gene lookup returns CDR1 SGHDN and CDR2 FVKESK. The DNA of the CDR3 is TGTGCCAGCAGACAGGGGTTGAACACCGGGGAGCTGTTTTTT. This sequence encodes CASRQGLNTGELFF.

The chain joins TRBV12-5 to TRBJ1-5; 7 bases are a match to TRBD1. CDR3 length: 18 residues. The V gene end was trimmed by 0 bases and the J gene end by 1 base; junction bases not matched to a gene: 9. Germline assignment: CDR1 LGHNT and CDR2 FRNRAP. The CDR3 nucleotides read TGTGCTAGTGGTTTGGTACTGAGCAGGGGGTTGAGCAATCAGCCCCAGCATTTT. This gives the protein CASGLVLSRGLSNQPQHF. The complete variable domain, with remaining parts taken from reference TRBV12-5 and TRBJ1-5, reads DARVTQTPRHKVTEMGQEVTMRCQPILGHNTVFWYRQTMMQGLELLAYFRNRAPLDDSGMPKDRFSAEMPDATLATLKIQPSEPRDSAVYFCASGLVLSRGLSNQPQHFGDGTRLSIL.

The chain couples TRBV7-9 to TRBJ2-7, with TRBD2 identical over 8 bases. V lost 4 bases, J lost 2 bases, and 4 bases stayed unmatched. CDR1 is SEHNR and CDR2 is FQNEAQ in the germline V gene (reference sequence). The CDR3 has 14 amino acids. The CDR3: CASSSWTSTYEQYF. For the CDR3, the DNA is TGTGCCAGCAGCTCATGGACTAGCACCTACGAGCAGTACTTC.

The V call is TRBV30, the J call TRBJ1-5; tentatively, D is TRBD1 (5 bases). CDR1 is GTSNPN, CDR2 SVGIG, per germline (reference sequence). V was cut by 0 bases and J by 9 bases, with 15 bases left in between. CDR3 length: 14 residues. The CDR3 here is CAWSVHPGPRPQHF. The DNA for the CDR3 is TGTGCCTGGAGTGTACACCCAGGGCCCAGGCCCCAGCATTTT.

The chain carries TRBV27 and TRBJ2-7, with TRBD1 matching over 11 bases. V lost 7 bases to trimming and J lost 7 bases; unmatched junction nucleotides: 9. Germline loops: CDR1 MNHEY, CDR2 SMNVEV (reference sequence). The CDR3 is made up of 14 amino acids. The CDR3 loop is CASTRGTGGREQYF. CDR3 DNA: TGTGCCAGCACGAGGGGGACAGGGGGTAGAGAGCAGTACTTC.

This clone was counted once. The chain joins TRBV7-9 to TRBJ2-2; D gene uncertain. The CDR3 is 16 residues long. Trimming stripped 1 base from V and 7 bases from J, with 16 bases between. CDR1 SEHNR and CDR2 FQNEAQ come from the germline V gene (reference sequence). CDR3 nucleotide sequence: TGTGCCAGCAGCTTAGAATTGGGCGGTATGAGCGGGGAGCTGTTTTTT. Translated: CASSLELGGMSGELFF.

This clone was found once. The rearrangement joins TRBV9 to TRBJ2-5, with D possibly matching TRBD1 (5 bases). Trimming left V 4 bases short and J 5 bases short, with 15 bases between. This CDR3 is built from 14 residues. Germline V gene data show CDR1 as SGDLS and CDR2 as YYNGEE. For the CDR3, the DNA is TGTGCCAGCAGCTTCCAAGGACCAGGGGAGACCCAGTACTTC. This codes for CASSFQGPGETQYF.

The chain joins TRBV27 to TRBJ2-7, with D unresolved. In germline, CDR1 is MNHEY, CDR2 SMNVEV (reference sequence). Trimming took 4 bases from V and 3 from J, leaving 13 bases between them. CDR3 size: 14 residues. CDR3: CASSCPGPHYEQYF. CDR3 coding DNA: TGTGCCAGCAGTTGCCCTGGCCCCCACTACGAGCAGTACTTC.

The table lists this clone with a few counts. The J gene is TRBJ1-6, the V gene TRBV30, with D possibly TRBD1 on 6 matching bases. V was cut by 0 bases and J by 5 bases, with 11 bases left in between. The CDR3 has 15 amino acids. Germline-derived CDR1 and CDR2 are GTSNPN and SVGIG (reference sequence). CDR3 sequence reads: CAWSVRAGDNSPLHF. The CDR3 DNA is TGTGCCTGGAGTGTACGGGCAGGGGATAATTCACCCCTCCACTTT.

This rearrangement joins TRBV11-2 to TRBJ1-5; 8 bases agree with TRBD1. V lost 4 bases and J lost 3; bases outside the gene matches: 8. There are 16 residues in the CDR3. Germline V gene sequence: CDR1 SGHAT, CDR2 FQNNGV. CDR3 amino acids: CASSSSTGGNNQPQHF. For the CDR3, the DNA is TGTGCCAGCAGCTCATCCACAGGGGGAAACAATCAGCCCCAGCATTTT.

The gene calls are TRBV7-2 and TRBJ2-3; D might be TRBD2 (6 bases). V gave up 5 bases and J gave up 5 bases, with 17 bases separating them. Germline assignment: CDR1 SGHTA and CDR2 FQGNSA. The CDR3 covers 15 residues. CDR3 in DNA: TGTGCCAGCAGCCCCATGGCGGGGCGGGGAGATACGCAGTATTTT. Its protein product is CASSPMAGRGDTQYF.

The V call is TRBV7-8, the J call TRBJ1-3; D not certain. Germline V gives CDR1 SGHVS, CDR2 FQNEAQ. V shed 6 bases and J shed 7 bases, with 16 bases lying between them. CDR3 length: 14 amino acids. The CDR3: CASSSPFASNTIYF. DNA for the CDR3: TGTGCCAGCAGTTCCCCTTTTGCTAGTAACACCATATATTTT.

The CDR3 is CASSLATGLAGGSYNEQFF. In DNA form, the CDR3 reads TGCGCCAGCAGCTTGGCCACAGGACTAGCGGGGGGGTCCTACAATGAGCAGTTCTTC. The rearrangement joins TRBV5-1 to TRBJ2-1; TRBD2 matches 15 bases. This CDR3 has 19 residues. V shed 0 bases, J shed 1 base, and the junction held 5 bases outside the gene matches. Germline CDR1 SGHRS, CDR2 YFSETQ.

The J gene is TRBJ1-1, the V gene TRBV5-1; a possible D gene is TRBD1 (6 bases). V was clipped by 0 bases and J by 0 bases, with 12 bases between them. Germline CDR1 reads SGHRS; CDR2 reads YFSETQ. The CDR3 has 16 residues. CDR3 coding DNA: TGCGCCAGCAGCTTGGCTACAGGGTCTATGAACACTGAAGCTTTCTTT. Encoded protein: CASSLATGSMNTEAFF.

This chain connects TRBV5-6 to TRBJ2-5, with 11 nucleotides matching TRBD1. The end of the DNA is better explained by TRBJ2-7, so the J call may be wrong. Germline CDR1 and CDR2: SGHDT and YYEEEE. This CDR3 has 12 amino acids. The CDR3 nucleotides are TGTGCCAGCAGCGGACAGGGGGCCGAGCAGTACTTC. It is translated as CASSGQGAEQYF.

The chain has TRBV6-5 and TRBJ2-7; TRBD1 is a possible D gene (6 bases). Trimming shortened V by 6 bases and J by 6 bases, and 15 bases separated the two germline ends. CDR1 is MNHEY, CDR2 SVGAGI, per germline. The CDR3 extends over 13 amino acids. The DNA of the CDR3 is TGTGCCAGCAGAGGCGTCAGGGGCTGCGAGCAGTACTTC. This codes for CASRGVRGCEQYF.

This clone was counted once. The CDR3 coding sequence is TGTGCCAGCAGTTTGGCAGTCTCTGGAAACACCATATATTTT. Encoded protein: CASSLAVSGNTIYF. This sequence joins TRBV28 and TRBJ1-3; D gene ambiguous. This CDR3 has 14 residues. Per the germline V gene, CDR1 is MDHEN and CDR2 is SYDVKM. The V end lost 3 bases, the J end lost 0 bases, and 6 bases lay between the germline ends.

The rearrangement links TRBV5-6 to TRBJ2-3; possibly TRBD2 for D (5 bases). CDR1 is SGHDT and CDR2 is YYEEEE in the germline V gene. Trimming left V 4 bases short and J 2 bases short, with 14 bases between. The CDR3 loop spans 15 amino acids. CDR3 loop: CASSHGVAHTDTQYF. The CDR3 region has the DNA TGTGCCAGCAGCCATGGGGTAGCGCACACAGATACGCAGTATTTT.

The chain links TRBV20-1 to TRBJ2-1; unclear D gene. Trimming pared 6 bases from V and 6 bases from J, leaving 9 bases between. The CDR3 is 11 residues long. CDR1 and CDR2 from the germline V gene are DFQATT and SNEGSKA (reference sequence). CDR3 in amino acids: CSAWKGNEQFF. The CDR3 nucleotides are TGCAGTGCCTGGAAGGGCAATGAGCAGTTCTTC.